The 2 T cell receptor beta chains below come from one sample, sequenced in a study of PD-1 blockade in classical Hodgkin lymphoma. Time point reported: cycle 4 day 1 (C4D1), after six to seven weeks of nivolumab. After autologous stem cell transplantation all patients relapsed, and prior brentuximab vedotin exposure differed between cohorts. Data came from immunoSEQ multiplex PCR; TCRdb stores just in-frame clones and leaves some out. The data contain tens of thousands of clones, less than 95% of them singletons. The sample consisted of peripheral blood mononuclear cells (PBMCs), taken before the fourth cycle of nivolumab. The receptors here all came from a human donor with classical Hodgkin lymphoma.

The genes are TRBV19 and TRBJ1-2; 7 bases match TRBD1. CDR3 length equals 14 residues. V lost 3 bases, J lost 7 bases, and 8 bases stayed unmatched. CDR1 and CDR2 from the germline V gene are LNHDA and SQIVND (reference sequence). Here the CDR3 reads CASSIGRGSSGYTF. The CDR3 DNA reads as TGTGCCAGTAGTATCGGCAGGGGGAGTTCTGGCTACACCTTC.

The V and J genes are TRBV11-2 and TRBJ2-7; D might be TRBD1 or TRBD2, each matching 5 bases. The CDR3 has 14 residues. V was clipped by 5 bases and J by 1 base, with 12 bases between them. Germline V gene data show CDR1 as SGHAT and CDR2 as FQNNGV. The CDR3 here is CASSRGPMSYEQYF. In nucleotides, the CDR3 is TGTGCCAGCAGCCGGGGACCTATGTCCTACGAGCAGTACTTC.